This T cell receptor beta chain is from a study of radiotherapy plus CTLA-4 blockade in lung cancer. Assay: immunoSEQ multiplex PCR; the TCRdb copy retains only in-frame clones and omits some. Of 49,000 or so clones listed, about 72% are singletons. This CDR3 is built from 14 residues. Trimming stripped 3 bases from V and 4 bases from J, with 11 bases between. Germline CDR1 LNHDA, CDR2 SQIVND (reference sequence). The chain is built from TRBV19 and TRBJ2-3; D may be TRBD1 (5 bases). The receptor was isolated from a human donor with non-small cell lung cancer who had stable disease on radiotherapy plus ipilimumab. The sequencing here drew on peripheral blood, taken from a patient treated with radiotherapy plus ipilimumab. The CDR3 nucleotides are TGTGCCAGTAGTATTGGGGCAGGGCCAGATACGCAGTATTTT. It codes for CASSIGAGPDTQYF.